This entry lists 5 T cell receptor beta chains sequenced from one sample in a study of blood T cell repertoires in COVID-19. Repertoires were generated with immunoSEQ multiplex PCR, while TCRdb's copy carries only in-frame clones and drops some. Of 180,000 or so clones listed, about 86% are singletons. The source material was peripheral blood. The receptors originated from a human donor with acute or convalescent COVID-19. The donor label of this sample is uncertain.

This clone was detected only a few times. The CDR3 DNA reads TGCGCCAGCAGCTTGGCCTCGGGACAGTCCACAGATACGCAGTATTTT. The encoded protein is CASSLASGQSTDTQYF. V and J are TRBV5-1 and TRBJ2-3, with 7 bases matching TRBD1. The trim removed 0 bases at V and 2 bases at J, leaving 6 bases unmatched. Germline loops: CDR1 SGHRS, CDR2 YFSETQ. This CDR3 has 16 amino acids.

This clone has more than one count but fewer than ten. The chain joins TRBV27 to TRBJ1-1; D ambiguous. This CDR3 region has 14 residues. V was shortened by 3 bases and J by 1 base, with 9 bases between the two germline ends. CDR1 is MNHEY and CDR2 is SMNVEV in the germline V gene (reference sequence). CDR3 sequence (DNA): TGTGCCAGCAGTTTTTCCTACAGGAACACTGAAGCTTTCTTT. Its translation is CASSFSYRNTEAFF.

J is TRBJ2-3 and V is TRBV11-2; 12 bases are shared with TRBD2. This CDR3 is 17 amino acids long. Germline V gives CDR1 SGHAT, CDR2 FQNNGV. V shed 5 bases and J 6 bases; nucleotides not matched to a gene: 12. Here the CDR3 reads CASSRYLAGGLTDTQYF. The DNA of the CDR3 is TGTGCCAGCAGCCGTTACCTAGCGGGAGGGCTTACGGATACGCAGTATTTT.

This clone was found a few times. This chain uses TRBV20-1 with TRBJ1-2; D call uncertain. This CDR3 has 13 residues. Germline V CDR1 and CDR2: DFQATT, SNEGSKA (reference sequence). The V and J ends lost 3 bases and 4 bases respectively, with 12 bases between them. CDR3 in DNA: TGCAGTGCTAGTCCTCCCGGCGGCTATGGCTACACCTTC. Its translation is CSASPPGGYGYTF.

There are a few counts of this clone. The chain combines TRBV19 with TRBJ2-2; TRBD2 matches at 7 bases. The CDR3 sequence is 16 residues long. Germline-derived CDR1 and CDR2 are LNHDA and SQIVND (reference sequence). V lost 7 bases, J lost 2 bases, and 10 bases stayed unmatched. Here the CDR3 DNA reads TGTGCCAGTAAAAGGGGCGGGAGAGGCAACACCGGGGAGCTGTTTTTT. Its translation: CASKRGGRGNTGELFF.